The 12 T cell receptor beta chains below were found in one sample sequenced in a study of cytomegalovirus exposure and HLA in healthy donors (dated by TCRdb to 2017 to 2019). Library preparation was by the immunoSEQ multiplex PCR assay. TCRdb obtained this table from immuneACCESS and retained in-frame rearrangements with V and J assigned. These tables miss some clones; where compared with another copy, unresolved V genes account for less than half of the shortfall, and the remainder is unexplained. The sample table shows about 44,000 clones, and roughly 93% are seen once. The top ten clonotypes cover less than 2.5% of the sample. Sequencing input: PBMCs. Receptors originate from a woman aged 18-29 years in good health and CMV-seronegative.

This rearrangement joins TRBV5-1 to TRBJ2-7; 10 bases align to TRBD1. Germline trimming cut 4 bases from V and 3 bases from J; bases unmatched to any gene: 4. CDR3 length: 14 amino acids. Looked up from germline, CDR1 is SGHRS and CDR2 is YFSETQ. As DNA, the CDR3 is TGCGCCAGCAGCCCCGGGACAGGGGACTACGAGCAGTACTTC. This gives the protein CASSPGTGDYEQYF.

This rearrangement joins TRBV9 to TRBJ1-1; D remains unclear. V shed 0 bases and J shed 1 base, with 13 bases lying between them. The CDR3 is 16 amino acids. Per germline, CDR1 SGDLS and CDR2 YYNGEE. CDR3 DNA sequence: TGTGCCAGCAGCGTAGACGGGTCCAGCCAGAACACTGAAGCTTTCTTT. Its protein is CASSVDGSSQNTEAFF.

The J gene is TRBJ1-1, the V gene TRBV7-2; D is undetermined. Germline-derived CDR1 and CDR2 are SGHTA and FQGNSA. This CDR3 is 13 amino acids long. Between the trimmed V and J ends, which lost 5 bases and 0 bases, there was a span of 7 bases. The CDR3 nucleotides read TGTGCCAGCAGCCCGAGTATGAACACTGAAGCTTTCTTT. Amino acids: CASSPSMNTEAFF.

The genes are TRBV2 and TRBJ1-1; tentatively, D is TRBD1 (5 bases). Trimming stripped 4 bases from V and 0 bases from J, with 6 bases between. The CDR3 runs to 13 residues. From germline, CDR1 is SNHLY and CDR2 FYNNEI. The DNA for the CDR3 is TGTGCCAGCAGTGTAGGGGTGAACACTGAAGCTTTCTTT. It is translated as CASSVGVNTEAFF. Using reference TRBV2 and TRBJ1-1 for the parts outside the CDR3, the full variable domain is EPEVTQTPSHQVTQMGQEVILRCVPISNHLYFYWYRQILGQKVEFLVSFYNNEISEKSEIFDDQFSVERPDGSNFTLKIRSTKLEDSAMYFCASSVGVNTEAFFGQGTRLTVV.

The CDR3 DNA sequence: TGCAGCGCAAGACAGGGGGCCCTCTACGAGCAGTACTTC. This sequence encodes CSARQGALYEQYF. This chain connects TRBV29-1 to TRBJ2-7; TRBD1 matches at 10 bases. Germline CDR1 reads SQVTM; CDR2 reads ANQGSEA. The CDR3 sequence is 13 residues long. The junction had 6 bases not matched to a gene; V was cut back by 7 bases and J by 3 bases.

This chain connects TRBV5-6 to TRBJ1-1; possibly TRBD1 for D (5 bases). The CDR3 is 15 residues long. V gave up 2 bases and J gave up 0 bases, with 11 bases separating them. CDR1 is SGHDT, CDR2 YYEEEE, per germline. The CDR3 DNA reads TGTGCCAGCAGCTTCGGCGGGGGAGTGAACACTGAAGCTTTCTTT. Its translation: CASSFGGGVNTEAFF.

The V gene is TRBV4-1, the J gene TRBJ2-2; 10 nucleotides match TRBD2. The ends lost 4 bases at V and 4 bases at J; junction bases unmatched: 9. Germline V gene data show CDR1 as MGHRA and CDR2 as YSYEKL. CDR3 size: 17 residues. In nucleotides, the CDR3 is TGCGCCAGCAGCCGGATTCTAGCGGGAGTAGTCACCGGGGAGCTGTTTTTT. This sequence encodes CASSRILAGVVTGELFF.

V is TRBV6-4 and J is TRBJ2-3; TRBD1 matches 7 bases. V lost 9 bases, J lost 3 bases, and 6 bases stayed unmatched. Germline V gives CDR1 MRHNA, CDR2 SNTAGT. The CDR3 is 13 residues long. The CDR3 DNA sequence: TGTGCCAGTGCAGACAGGGAAACAGATACGCAGTATTTT. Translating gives CASADRETDTQYF.

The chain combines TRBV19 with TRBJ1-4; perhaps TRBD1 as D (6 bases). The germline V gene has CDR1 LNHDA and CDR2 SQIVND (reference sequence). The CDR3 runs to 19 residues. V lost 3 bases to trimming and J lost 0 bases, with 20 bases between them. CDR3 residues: CASSIGRGAFASTNEKLFF. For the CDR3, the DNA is TGTGCCAGTAGTATCGGGAGGGGGGCTTTTGCCTCAACTAATGAAAAACTGTTTTTT.

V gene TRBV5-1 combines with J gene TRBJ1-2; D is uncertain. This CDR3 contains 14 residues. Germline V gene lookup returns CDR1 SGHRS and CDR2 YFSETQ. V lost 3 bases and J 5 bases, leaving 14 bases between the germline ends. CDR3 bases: TGCGCCAGCAGCTCCCCGGGAGAGCCTTATGGCTACACCTTC. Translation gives CASSSPGEPYGYTF.

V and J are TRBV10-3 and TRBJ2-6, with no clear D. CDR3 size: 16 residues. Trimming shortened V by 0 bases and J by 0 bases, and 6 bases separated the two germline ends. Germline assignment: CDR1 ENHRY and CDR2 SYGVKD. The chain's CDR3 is CAISESHTSGANVLTF. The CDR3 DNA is TGTGCCATCAGTGAGTCGCACACCTCTGGGGCCAACGTCCTGACTTTC.

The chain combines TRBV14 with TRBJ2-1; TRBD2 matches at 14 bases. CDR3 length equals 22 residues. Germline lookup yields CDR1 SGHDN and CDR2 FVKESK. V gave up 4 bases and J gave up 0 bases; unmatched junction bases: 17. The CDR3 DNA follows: TGTGCCAGCAGCCGGGGAACGACCGGGACTAGCGGGAGCCGGAGCTCCTACAATGAGCAGTTCTTC. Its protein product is CASSRGTTGTSGSRSSYNEQFF.